This entry lists 25 T cell receptor beta chains sequenced from one sample in a study of shared clonotypes between healthy human individuals. Sequenced by immunoSEQ multiplex PCR; TCRdb stores in-frame clones only, minus some. The table records 2 million to 2.5 million clones, 95% of them present only once. The specimen sequenced was naive CD4+ T cells sorted from blood. Subset indicated: CD45RA+ positively selected. The origin of the receptors is a man between 18 and 29 years old in good health.

The chain recombines TRBV14 with TRBJ1-4, with 7 bases aligning to TRBD1. Trimming removed 4 bases from V and 2 bases from J; junction bases left unmatched: 4. Germline CDR1 SGHDN, CDR2 FVKESK. The CDR3 totals 15 residues. The CDR3 bases are TGTGCCAGCAGCCTTCCGACAGGGACTAATGAAAAACTGTTTTTT. Translation: CASSLPTGTNEKLFF.

This chain connects TRBV19 to TRBJ2-5; 7 nucleotides agree with TRBD1. CDR3 size: 15 residues. After removal of 3 bases from V and 2 bases from J, the junction contained 6 bases not matched to a gene. The germline CDR1 and CDR2 sequences are LNHDA and SQIVND (reference sequence). The CDR3 reads CASSITGTEQETQYF. As DNA, the CDR3 is TGTGCCAGTAGTATTACGGGGACAGAGCAAGAGACCCAGTACTTC.

Concerning this clone: Other DNA sequences in the same sample also yield this CDR3. The chain has TRBV9 and TRBJ1-1; 7 nucleotides line up with TRBD1. Germline V gives CDR1 SGDLS, CDR2 YYNGEE. Trimming cost V 2 bases and J 1 base; bases outside gene matches: 2. The CDR3 extends over 14 amino acids. In DNA, the CDR3 is TGTGCCAGCAGCGTGACAGGGCAGAACACTGAAGCTTTCTTT. It yields the protein CASSVTGQNTEAFF.

The J gene is TRBJ2-3, the V gene TRBV2; 12 positions agree with TRBD2. The J segment lost 2 bases and the V segment lost 5 bases, leaving 5 bases of the junction unmatched. The CDR3 sequence is 16 residues long. In germline, CDR1 is SNHLY, CDR2 FYNNEI. CDR3 sequence reads: CASSPGLAGPTDTQYF. CDR3 DNA sequence: TGTGCCAGCAGTCCCGGACTAGCGGGGCCCACAGATACGCAGTATTTT.

This CDR3 is CAISESMDAGGYTF. CDR3 DNA sequence: TGTGCCATCAGTGAGTCGATGGATGCGGGTGGCTACACCTTC. The chain employs TRBV10-3 and TRBJ1-2; D gene uncertain. Germline V CDR1 and CDR2: ENHRY, SYGVKD. The CDR3 length is 14 residues. The V and J ends lost 0 bases and 7 bases respectively, with 12 bases between them.

The rearrangement links TRBV5-4 to TRBJ2-7; 8 bases match TRBD1. V lost 0 bases to trimming and J lost 4 bases; unmatched junction nucleotides: 9. Germline CDR1 reads SGHNT; CDR2 reads YYREEE (reference sequence). The length of the CDR3 is 16 residues. The CDR3 sequence: CASSLALTGGRYEQYF. CDR3 DNA: TGTGCCAGCAGCTTGGCCTTAACAGGGGGTAGGTACGAGCAGTACTTC.

The V call is TRBV10-3, the J call TRBJ1-3; D possibly corresponds to TRBD1 (5 bases). Trimming took off 1 base at V and 0 bases at J, with 13 bases between the two ends. The CDR3 consists of 17 residues. The germline V gene has CDR1 ENHRY and CDR2 SYGVKD. The CDR3: CAISEFRGGDSGNTIYF. The CDR3 DNA follows: TGTGCCATCAGTGAGTTTAGGGGAGGGGACTCTGGAAACACCATATATTTT.

V is TRBV7-2 and J is TRBJ2-7, with 8 bases lining up with TRBD2. V was clipped by 6 bases and J by 0 bases; unmatched bases: 13. The CDR3 consists of 17 residues. Germline CDR1 is SGHTA and CDR2 is FQGNSA. The CDR3 sequence: CASRKRLGLAGSYEQYF. CDR3 bases: TGTGCCAGCAGAAAGCGGCTCGGGCTAGCGGGCTCCTACGAGCAGTACTTC.

The chain recombines TRBV7-8 with TRBJ2-3; TRBD1 agrees at 9 bases. Trimming took 5 bases from V and 10 from J; bases not matched to a gene: 13. The germline V gene has CDR1 SGHVS and CDR2 FQNEAQ. The CDR3 loop spans 15 amino acids. CDR3 coding DNA: TGTGCCAGCAGCCCCGGGACAGGGACTCAAACGGCGCAGTATTTT. As protein: CASSPGTGTQTAQYF.

The chain joins TRBV7-9 to TRBJ1-1, with 7 bases matching TRBD1. The CDR3 loop spans 13 amino acids. Germline lookup yields CDR1 SEHNR and CDR2 FQNEAQ (reference sequence). The V segment lost 5 bases and the J segment 7 bases; nucleotides outside the gene matches: 7. The CDR3 DNA sequence: TGTGCCAGCAGCCTTCCAGGGGGGAATGAAGCTTTCTTT. Its protein product is CASSLPGGNEAFF.

The chain links TRBV5-1 to TRBJ2-3; 7 bases map to TRBD2. Germline trimming cut 3 bases from V and 2 bases from J; bases unmatched to any gene: 6. Germline assignment: CDR1 SGHRS and CDR2 YFSETQ. This CDR3 region has 15 residues. The CDR3 spells CASSSAGLHTDTQYF. The CDR3 DNA sequence: TGCGCCAGCAGCTCCGCGGGACTACACACAGATACGCAGTATTTT.

This chain uses TRBV11-3 with TRBJ2-5; weak D call: TRBD2 (7 bases). There are 19 residues in the CDR3. Germline V lookup: CDR1 SGHNT, CDR2 YENEEA. The V gene lost 5 bases and the J gene lost 2 bases, with 27 bases spanning the gap. The CDR3 loop reads CASSPNRGAHAQSQETQYF. In DNA, the CDR3 is TGTGCCAGCAGCCCGAACCGGGGGGCCCATGCCCAGAGTCAAGAGACCCAGTACTTC.

Of note for this clone: Other DNA sequences from this sample encode an identical CDR3 as well. The CDR3 region is CSAGLADEQFF. As DNA, the CDR3 is TGCAGTGCTGGGCTAGCGGATGAGCAGTTCTTC. V gene TRBV20-1 combines with J gene TRBJ2-1, with TRBD2 matching over 7 bases. V shed 5 bases, J shed 8 bases, and the junction held 3 bases outside the gene matches. Per the germline V gene, CDR1 is DFQATT and CDR2 is SNEGSKA (reference sequence). The CDR3 contains 11 residues.

This clone has just a few counts. The same CDR3 arises from other DNA sequences in this sample as well. V and J are TRBV7-2 and TRBJ2-5; D call uncertain. CDR3 length: 12 amino acids. CDR1 is SGHTA, CDR2 FQGNSA, per germline. The V gene lost 1 base and the J gene lost 1 base, with 1 base spanning the gap. CDR3 amino acids: CASSLGQETQYF. CDR3 nucleotide sequence: TGTGCCAGCAGCTTAGGCCAAGAGACCCAGTACTTC.

The genes are TRBV4-1 and TRBJ1-3, with 12 bases identical to TRBD1. The CDR3 covers 18 residues. V was clipped by 3 bases and J by 3 bases; unmatched bases: 9. Per germline, CDR1 MGHRA and CDR2 YSYEKL. In nucleotides, the CDR3 is TGCGCCAGCAGCCACACACCGGGACAGGGGGCCAGTGGAAACACCATATATTTT. Protein sequence: CASSHTPGQGASGNTIYF.

The CDR3 DNA is TGTGCCACCAGCAGAGATTACGGCAACTCAGGGTCACCCCTCCACTTT. This gives the protein CATSRDYGNSGSPLHF. The V call is TRBV15, the J call TRBJ1-6; tentatively, D is TRBD1 (5 bases). There are 16 residues in the CDR3. V was clipped by 0 bases and J by 10 bases, with 16 bases between them. CDR1 LNHNV and CDR2 YYDKDF come from the germline V gene (reference sequence).

The CDR3: CASSVPQVGNEQFF. The DNA of the CDR3 is TGTGCCAGTAGTGTGCCCCAGGTAGGAAATGAGCAGTTCTTC. The chain employs TRBV19 and TRBJ2-1, with D hard to call. This CDR3 is 14 amino acids long. CDR1 is LNHDA and CDR2 is SQIVND in the germline V gene (reference sequence). V shed 5 bases and J shed 7 bases, with 15 bases lying between them.

Comment on this clone: A read error may explain this, as a much larger clone is one base away. V and J are TRBV30 and TRBJ1-1, with D unclear. The V gene's germline CDR1 is GTSNPN and CDR2 SVGIG (reference sequence). This CDR3 region has 13 residues. CDR3 in DNA: TGTGCCTGGGGTGTCGGTCTGAACACTGAAGCTTTCTTT. Translation gives CAWGVGLNTEAFF.

This sequence joins TRBV18 and TRBJ2-7; 7 bases line up with TRBD1. CDR1 KGHSH and CDR2 LQKENI come from the germline V gene. V lost 1 base, J lost 2 bases, and 5 bases stayed unmatched. This CDR3 comprises 15 residues. CDR3 in DNA: TGTGCCAGCTCACCACAGGGGGCGATAACCTACGAGCAGTACTTC. Translation: CASSPQGAITYEQYF. The whole variable domain, filled in from reference TRBV18 and TRBJ2-7, reads NAGVMQNPRHLVRRRGQEARLRCSPMKGHSHVYWYRQLPEEGLKFMVYLQKENIIDESGMPKERFSAEFPKEGPSILRIQQVVRGDSAAYFCASSPQGAITYEQYFGPGTRLTVT.

The chain has TRBV29-1 and TRBJ2-1; possibly TRBD1 for D (5 bases). The V end lost 4 bases, the J end lost 8 bases, and 9 bases lay between the germline ends. CDR3 length equals 11 residues. Germline loops: CDR1 SQVTM, CDR2 ANQGSEA. The CDR3 region has the DNA TGCAGCGTTGCAGGGCGAGATGAGCAGTTCTTC. It specifies CSVAGRDEQFF.

The chain joins TRBV5-6 to TRBJ1-6, with D possibly being TRBD1 (6 bases). The CDR3 extends over 15 amino acids. V gave up 0 bases and J gave up 9 bases, with 13 bases separating them. Germline-derived CDR1 and CDR2 are SGHDT and YYEEEE. CDR3 in amino acids: CASSLDNKGGSPLHF. The CDR3 nucleotides are TGTGCCAGCAGCTTGGACAACAAGGGGGGTTCACCCCTCCACTTT.

The chain employs TRBV18 and TRBJ2-2, with 7 bases identical to TRBD1. Germline V gene sequence: CDR1 KGHSH, CDR2 LQKENI. The CDR3 is made up of 17 amino acids. With 0 bases clipped from V and 2 bases from J, the junction kept 6 bases outside the gene matches. DNA for the CDR3: TGTGCCAGCTCACCACCAACAGGGGCGAGCAACACCGGGGAGCTGTTTTTT. It encodes CASSPPTGASNTGELFF.

The chain links TRBV4-1 to TRBJ1-5; D not certain. The V end lost 2 bases, the J end lost 5 bases, and 16 bases lay between the germline ends. The germline CDR1 and CDR2 sequences are MGHRA and YSYEKL. This CDR3 spans 16 amino acids. CDR3 nucleotide sequence: TGCGCCAGCAGCCAAAACCTACTACGGGATGATCAGCCCCAGCATTTT. Its translation: CASSQNLLRDDQPQHF.

The gene calls are TRBV6-1 and TRBJ1-5, with D possibly being TRBD1 (6 bases). The CDR3 covers 15 residues. Germline V gene lookup returns CDR1 MNHNS and CDR2 SASEGT. The V end was cut by 5 bases, the J end by 3 bases, with 14 bases between. CDR3 sequence (DNA): TGTGCCAGCAGTACCCAGGGGTATGACAATCAGCCCCAGCATTTT. This translates into CASSTQGYDNQPQHF.

The genes are TRBV28 and TRBJ1-1; D is unclear. The V and J ends lost 5 bases and 0 bases respectively, with 13 bases between them. This CDR3 has 15 residues. Per germline, CDR1 MDHEN and CDR2 SYDVKM. The CDR3 sequence: CASSPPGRVNTEAFF. The CDR3 bases are TGTGCCAGCAGTCCTCCTGGACGGGTGAACACTGAAGCTTTCTTT.